Listed here are 10 T cell receptor beta chains from one sample, sequenced in a study of cytomegalovirus exposure and HLA in healthy donors (dated by TCRdb to 2017 to 2019). The library came from the immunoSEQ multiplex PCR assay. A mixture of 60 forward primers for TCR Vbeta segments and 13 reverse primers for TCR Jbeta segments was used in the multiplex PCR. Sourced from immuneACCESS, this table was stored by TCRdb with only in-frame sequences that have V and J called. A share of the clones is absent; for the studies checked, an unresolved V gene accounts for under half, and the remainder has no known explanation. The table for this sample lists roughly 170,000 clones; over 70% of them were counted only once. The ten largest clonotypes hold about 2.3% of the sample. Sequenced: PBMCs. The receptor source for this set is a woman under 40 in good health and CMV-seronegative.

This clone was seen a single time. The chain is built from TRBV2 and TRBJ2-3; 8 nucleotides line up with TRBD2. This CDR3 is 15 amino acids long. Germline V CDR1 and CDR2: SNHLY, FYNNEI. The V segment lost 7 bases and the J segment 3 bases; nucleotides outside the gene matches: 9. This CDR3 is CASKNGGAGTDTQYF. CDR3 nucleotide sequence: TGTGCCAGCAAAAACGGGGGGGCCGGGACAGATACGCAGTATTTT. The whole variable domain, remainder taken from reference TRBV2 and TRBJ2-3, is EPEVTQTPSHQVTQMGQEVILRCVPISNHLYFYWYRQILGQKVEFLVSFYNNEISEKSEIFDDQFSVERPDGSNFTLKIRSTKLEDSAMYFCASKNGGAGTDTQYFGPGTRLTVL.

This clone was detected a few times. This chain connects TRBV4-3 to TRBJ1-5; 9 bases fit TRBD1. CDR1 and CDR2 (germline): LGHNA, YSLEER. The CDR3 length is 19 residues. The junction had 15 bases not matched to a gene; V was cut back by 5 bases and J by 1 base. CDR3: CASSGEGTGPVGSNQPQHF. DNA of the CDR3: TGCGCCAGCAGCGGCGAAGGGACAGGGCCTGTGGGGAGCAATCAGCCCCAGCATTTT.

The J gene is TRBJ2-5, the V gene TRBV6-5, with 7 bases fitting TRBD2. Germline V gene lookup returns CDR1 MNHEY and CDR2 SVGAGI. V shed 0 bases and J 5 bases; nucleotides not matched to a gene: 0. CDR3 length: 13 residues. CDR3 amino acids: CASSYSGGETQYF. The CDR3 nucleotides read TGTGCCAGCAGTTACTCCGGGGGGGAGACCCAGTACTTC.

The CDR3 loop is CASSYSANQPQHF. CDR3 in DNA: TGTGCCAGCAGTTACTCGGCAAATCAGCCCCAGCATTTT. The chain links TRBV6-5 to TRBJ1-5, with no clear D. V lost 0 bases and J 4 bases, leaving 4 bases between the germline ends. This CDR3 is built from 13 residues. Germline CDR1 and CDR2: MNHEY and SVGAGI.

This sequence joins TRBV4-3 and TRBJ1-2; tentative D call: TRBD1 (6 bases). The CDR3 has 15 amino acids. Germline values: CDR1 LGHNA, CDR2 YSLEER. V dropped 0 bases and J dropped 4 bases, with 12 bases sitting between them. In DNA form, the CDR3 reads TGCGCCAGCAGCCAAGATGGGGGCCAAGGCTATGGCTACACCTTC. Protein product: CASSQDGGQGYGYTF.

The V and J genes are TRBV5-4 and TRBJ1-4; a possible D gene is TRBD1 (5 bases). Looked up from germline, CDR1 is SGHNT and CDR2 is YYREEE (reference sequence). Trimming pared 3 bases from V and 4 bases from J, leaving 13 bases between. The CDR3 extends over 15 amino acids. The CDR3 loop is CASSSKTASNEKLFF. CDR3 bases: TGTGCCAGCAGCTCAAAGACAGCGAGTAATGAAAAACTGTTTTTT.

In its sample, this clone was seen once. This chain links TRBV6-6 with TRBJ2-7; tentative D call: TRBD2 (6 bases). V shed 5 bases and J shed 0 bases, with 14 bases lying between them. Germline CDR1 and CDR2: MNHNY and SVGAGI (reference sequence). The CDR3 totals 15 residues. The CDR3 loop reads CASSPRDLGSYEQYF. The DNA of the CDR3 is TGTGCCAGCAGTCCCCGGGACTTAGGCTCCTACGAGCAGTACTTC.

This chain uses TRBV5-1 with TRBJ2-7, with 10 bases fitting TRBD1. The CDR3 loop spans 16 amino acids. CDR1 is SGHRS, CDR2 YFSETQ, per germline. Losses at the gene ends were 2 bases for V and 2 bases for J; bases not matched to a gene: 7. For the CDR3, the DNA is TGCGCCAGCAGCTTCGGGACAGGGGCCCTTACCTACGAGCAGTACTTC. It is translated as CASSFGTGALTYEQYF.

The chain uses TRBV28 and TRBJ1-1; no firm D call. V was clipped by 3 bases and J by 4 bases, with 3 bases between them. The CDR3 is 11 amino acids. CDR1 and CDR2 from the germline V gene are MDHEN and SYDVKM. In nucleotides, the CDR3 is TGTGCCAGCAGTTTGAGCACTGAAGCTTTCTTT. Translating gives CASSLSTEAFF.

This chain joins TRBV4-1 and TRBJ1-6; D is possibly TRBD1 (5 bases). V gave up 1 base and J gave up 9 bases, with 16 bases separating them. The germline V gene has CDR1 MGHRA and CDR2 YSYEKL. This CDR3 has 16 residues. Here the CDR3 DNA reads TGCGCCAGCAGCCAAGGGAATGGAGGGGCCGGTTCACCCCTCCACTTT. Its protein product is CASSQGNGGAGSPLHF.